The entry below gives a single TCR beta chain sequence along with its context. J lost 6 bases, V lost 4 bases, and 3 bases had no gene match. Germline V CDR1 and CDR2: SGHAT, FQNNGV. The CDR3 consists of 15 residues. These data originate in a study of OX40 agonist ivuxolimab in advanced cancers. Study in general: Age averaged about 60 years (range about 23 to 85), and more than 80% were male.

Here immunoSEQ multiplex PCR was the method, and the copy in TCRdb shows in-frame clones only, minus some. The table has about 22,000 clones, 70% to 90% seen once; the top ten hold about 30%. The TCR sequence derives from an adult with an advanced solid tumor such as melanoma, head and neck, liver or kidney cancer. Sequenced here: CD4+ or CD8+ T cells sorted from blood, sampled in a trial of the OX40 agonist ivuxolimab. This chain links TRBV11-2 with TRBJ2-1, with 13 bases matching TRBD2. The DNA of the CDR3 is TGTGCCAGCAGCTCACTAGCGGGGGGGATCAATGAGCAGTTCTTC. Its protein product is CASSSLAGGINEQFF.